The 4 T cell receptor beta chains presented below share a single source sample, sequenced in a study of beta chain features in type 1 diabetes. The study's findings and limits: Type 1 diabetes patients showed a moderate but significant shortening of TCRB CDR3s in all four CD4+ subsets.

No antigen has been assigned to these receptors. Reverse transcribing all isolated RNA meant expressed TCRB transcripts were sequenced. Produced via immunoSEQ multiplex PCR; TCRdb's table is partial and in-frame only. The sample lists some 110,000 clones; roughly 15% were seen once. The sample was central memory CD4+ T cells from blood. These TCRs come from a man younger than 45 with type 1 diabetes.

The chain combines TRBV10-3 with TRBJ1-6; D is undetermined. CDR3 length equals 13 residues. The germline V gene encodes CDR1 ENHRY and CDR2 SYGVKD. V was cut by 7 bases and J by 7 bases, with 11 bases left in between. CDR3 sequence reads: CAIKAAPNSPLHF. DNA of the CDR3: TGTGCCATCAAGGCTGCCCCAAATTCACCCCTCCACTTT.

The rearrangement uses TRBV7-2 and TRBJ1-2; the D is unclear. CDR3 size: 17 residues. In germline, CDR1 is SGHTA, CDR2 FQGNSA. V was cut by 1 base and J by 1 base, with 16 bases left in between. The CDR3 coding sequence is TGTGCCAGCAGCTTAGGGGAAAACCGACCGCTTAACTATGGCTACACCTTC. It encodes CASSLGENRPLNYGYTF.

The V and J genes are TRBV28 and TRBJ2-5; 9 bases are shared with TRBD1. This CDR3 is 16 amino acids long. Germline-derived CDR1 and CDR2 are MDHEN and SYDVKM. J was trimmed by 5 bases and V by 7 bases; bases with no gene match: 14. CDR3 DNA: TGTGCCAGCAACAAAACACCGGGACAGGGAAGGGAGACCCAGTACTTC. This codes for CASNKTPGQGRETQYF.

Only a few counts were recorded for this clone. This rearrangement joins TRBV9 to TRBJ1-6; the D gene is possibly TRBD1 (6 bases). The CDR3 is 14 residues long. Germline V gives CDR1 SGDLS, CDR2 YYNGEE. V lost 4 bases and J 7 bases, leaving 12 bases between the germline ends. The CDR3, as DNA: TGTGCCAGCAGCATAGGACAGCTAAATTCACCCCTCCACTTT. Amino acids: CASSIGQLNSPLHF.